This T cell receptor (beta chain) was sequenced in a study of T-cell reconstitution after alpha-beta-depleted transplantation in children (dated by TCRdb to about 2016). Concerning the study at large: Using TCR repertoire profiling, the study followed T-cell immune reconstitution in a quantitative way in children after TCRalphabeta/CD19-depleted allogeneic hematopoietic cell transplantation.

Library method: PCR. The listed sequencing device is Illumina HiSeq 2500. TCR library preparation used molecular barcoding, with unique molecular identifiers applied to normalize quantification of the TCRbeta repertoire. Through fastp at Q25 and MiXCR, TCRdb rebuilt clones from the public reads, retaining in-frame beta chains. Each entry is one CDR3 protein sequence, shown with its most common DNA and genes. The table for this sample lists about 410,000 distinct CDR3 sequences; just over 20% of them were counted only once. The ten largest clones add up to 3.8% of the sample. Comment on this clonotype: Which antigen it targets is not known. Base quality data are lacking; no much larger clone is found one base away.

The CDR3 starts with the cysteine, ends with the phenylalanine, and has 13 residues. Just CDR3 DNA is preserved here, 39 bases in frame from base 1. V is reduced by 5 bases and J by 6 bases, leaving a spacing of 11 bases between them. The sample here was PBMCs from the stem cell graft donor, taken from the stem cell graft. This receptor was obtained from a human donor who donated a stem cell graft to a child with acute myeloid leukemia. The chain is made from TRBV12-3 or TRBV12-4 and TRBJ1-5; the D gene is perhaps TRBD1, from 5 matching bases. The nucleotides are TGTGCCAGCAGTCCCCTCGGGGGTCAGCCCCAGCATTTT. This is translated as CASSPLGGQPQHF.